The 29 T cell receptor beta chains below come from one sample, sequenced in a study of beta chain features in type 1 diabetes. No antigen has been assigned to these receptors. Study-wide points: In all four CD4+ subsets, TCRB CDR3 length was significantly, moderately reduced in type 1 diabetes.

Expressed TCRB transcripts were sequenced because the entire RNA isolate underwent reverse transcription. Profiled with immunoSEQ multiplex PCR; TCRdb holds only in-frame clones, not every one. This sample has 280,000 or so clones, with 15% found just once. The source material was naive CD4+ T cells from blood. The origin of the receptors is a man in his late teens or twenties with type 1 diabetes.

The chain is built from TRBV30 and TRBJ2-6; a possible D gene is TRBD1 (6 bases). Germline values: CDR1 GTSNPN, CDR2 SVGIG (reference sequence). The V end lost 1 base, the J end lost 4 bases, and 11 bases lay between the germline ends. The CDR3 sequence is 15 residues long. DNA for the CDR3: TGTGCCTGGAGTGCAGGGGTCACCGGGGCCAACGTCCTGACTTTC. Translating it yields CAWSAGVTGANVLTF.

This chain uses TRBV7-9 with TRBJ1-1; the D gene is possibly TRBD1 (6 bases). V lost 1 base and J lost 1, with 10 bases in between. Per the germline V gene, CDR1 is SEHNR and CDR2 is FQNEAQ (reference sequence). The CDR3 extends over 15 amino acids. The CDR3 is CASSLGGRGNTEAFF. The CDR3 region has the DNA TGTGCCAGCAGCTTAGGTGGCAGGGGGAACACTGAAGCTTTCTTT.

The chain joins TRBV29-1 to TRBJ2-7, with 8 bases that match TRBD2. V was clipped by 7 bases and J by 2 bases; unmatched bases: 13. This CDR3 comprises 15 residues. CDR1 is SQVTM, CDR2 ANQGSEA, per germline. CDR3 in DNA: TGCAGCGCCTCCCGGGGGGGGGCCGAGACCTACGAGCAGTACTTC. Protein product: CSASRGGAETYEQYF.

V and J are TRBV6-1 and TRBJ2-7, with a possible D match to TRBD1 (5 bases). Trimming shortened V by 6 bases and J by 3 bases, and 6 bases separated the two germline ends. Germline loops: CDR1 MNHNS, CDR2 SASEGT. The CDR3 covers 11 residues. DNA for the CDR3: TGTGCCAGCAGCGACAGCTACGAGCAGTACTTC. Translation gives CASSDSYEQYF.

This clone was seen a few times. The rearrangement uses TRBV18 and TRBJ2-3; D remains unclear. V was clipped by 6 bases and J by 6 bases, with 10 bases between them. Germline CDR1 is KGHSH and CDR2 is LQKENI. This CDR3 has 12 residues. CDR3 region: CASSILEDTQYF. Written as DNA, the CDR3 is TGTGCCAGCTCTATTTTGGAGGATACGCAGTATTTT.

This clone was seen a handful of times. This chain links TRBV11-2 with TRBJ2-5; TRBD1 aligns across 7 bases. Germline lookup yields CDR1 SGHAT and CDR2 FQNNGV. Trimming at V came to 3 bases and at J to 5 bases, leaving 9 bases not matched to a gene. The CDR3 is 15 amino acids. DNA of the CDR3: TGTGCCAGCAGCTTTGCGGCAGGGGGAAGGGAGACCCAGTACTTC. This codes for CASSFAAGGRETQYF.

This clone occurred a few times. The V and J genes are TRBV5-6 and TRBJ2-3; TRBD2 aligns across 10 bases. The length of the CDR3 is 18 residues. Germline-derived CDR1 and CDR2 are SGHDT and YYEEEE. V was clipped by 0 bases and J by 0 bases; unmatched bases: 7. For the CDR3, the DNA is TGTGCCAGCAGCTTGGGTCCAGCAGCGGGGGGGAGCACAGATACGCAGTATTTT. It translates to CASSLGPAAGGSTDTQYF.

This clone was seen a few times. J is TRBJ1-2 and V is TRBV30; D is unresolved. The CDR3 is 11 residues long. Trimming stripped 0 bases from V and 8 bases from J, with 7 bases between. Germline V CDR1 and CDR2: GTSNPN, SVGIG (reference sequence). This CDR3 reads CAWSVMGGYTF. CDR3 DNA: TGTGCCTGGAGTGTGATGGGCGGCTACACCTTC.

This clone has only a few counts. V is TRBV7-2 and J is TRBJ2-3; the D gene is possibly TRBD1 (5 bases). The germline V gene encodes CDR1 SGHTA and CDR2 FQGNSA. Trimming removed 2 bases from V and 4 bases from J, with 10 bases in between. This CDR3 has 14 residues. Here the CDR3 reads CASSLQGMADTQYF. The CDR3 nucleotides are TGTGCCAGCAGCTTACAGGGTATGGCAGATACGCAGTATTTT.

V and J are TRBV5-1 and TRBJ2-1, with TRBD2 matching 9 bases. The germline CDR1 and CDR2 sequences are SGHRS and YFSETQ. Germline trimming cut 5 bases from V and 3 bases from J; bases unmatched to any gene: 6. The length of the CDR3 is 15 residues. The CDR3 region is CASSLTSGLYNEQFF. In DNA, the CDR3 is TGCGCCAGCAGTTTGACTAGCGGACTCTACAATGAGCAGTTCTTC.

The chain uses TRBV12-5 and TRBJ2-3; the D gene is possibly TRBD2 (6 bases). The V gene lost 4 bases and the J gene lost 1 base, with 12 bases spanning the gap. The CDR3 extends over 15 amino acids. Germline V gene lookup returns CDR1 LGHNT and CDR2 FRNRAP. The CDR3: CASGWGGDGTDTQYF. As DNA, the CDR3 is TGTGCTAGTGGTTGGGGCGGGGATGGCACAGATACGCAGTATTTT.

This chain uses TRBV28 with TRBJ2-4, with TRBD1 matching 9 bases. There are 15 residues in the CDR3. Trimming took 3 bases from V and 7 from J; bases not matched to a gene: 7. Germline CDR1 reads MDHEN; CDR2 reads SYDVKM. The CDR3 spells CASSFFRDRANIQYF. The CDR3 coding sequence is TGTGCCAGCAGTTTTTTCCGGGACAGGGCGAACATTCAGTACTTC.

This chain connects TRBV7-8 to TRBJ2-5; no definite D call. Germline-derived CDR1 and CDR2 are SGHVS and FQNEAQ. The V end was cut by 4 bases, the J end by 5 bases, with 8 bases between. This CDR3 spans 12 amino acids. The CDR3 reads CASSSGLETQYF. The CDR3 DNA reads TGTGCCAGCAGCTCTGGGCTGGAGACCCAGTACTTC. The variable domain in full, with the rest retrieved from reference TRBV7-8 and TRBJ2-5, is GAGVSQSPRYKVAKRGQDVALRCDPISGHVSLFWYQQALGQGPEFLTYFQNEAQLDKSGLPSDRFFAERPEGSVSTLKIQRTQQEDSAVYLCASSSGLETQYFGPGTRLLVL.

This clone was seen only a few times. The chain combines TRBV7-9 with TRBJ2-6, with 10 bases aligning to TRBD1. Germline V CDR1 and CDR2: SEHNR, FQNEAQ (reference sequence). The V segment lost 2 bases and the J segment 2 bases; nucleotides outside the gene matches: 3. This CDR3 has 17 residues. CDR3 protein: CASSLRGQGTGANVLTF. CDR3 sequence (DNA): TGTGCCAGCAGCTTACGGGGACAGGGGACTGGGGCCAACGTCCTGACTTTC.

This clone was observed a handful of times. V and J are TRBV27 and TRBJ2-1, with D perhaps TRBD1 (5 bases). Germline CDR1 MNHEY, CDR2 SMNVEV (reference sequence). This CDR3 is 15 amino acids long. V was clipped by 2 bases and J by 0 bases, with 8 bases between them. The CDR3 DNA reads TGTGCCAGCAGTTTAAGCGACAGCTCCTACAATGAGCAGTTCTTC. This translates into CASSLSDSSYNEQFF.

This clone appeared a few times. This chain uses TRBV4-2 with TRBJ1-5, with D unclear. CDR1 and CDR2 from the germline V gene are LGHNA and YNFKEQ. Trimming took off 0 bases at V and 5 bases at J, with 8 bases between the two ends. The CDR3 has 14 amino acids. The CDR3 region is CASSQDSSYQPQHF. The CDR3 region has the DNA TGTGCCAGCAGCCAAGATTCGAGCTATCAGCCCCAGCATTTT.

The chain joins TRBV6-5 to TRBJ2-7; D is possibly TRBD1 (6 bases). CDR3 length: 15 residues. Germline V lookup: CDR1 MNHEY, CDR2 SVGAGI. V shed 0 bases and J shed 4 bases, with 13 bases lying between them. CDR3 residues: CASSYSVGQGYEQYF. For the CDR3, the DNA is TGTGCCAGCAGTTACTCAGTTGGTCAGGGGTACGAGCAGTACTTC.

The V and J genes are TRBV7-2 and TRBJ1-4; 10 bases match TRBD1. Trimming removed 0 bases from V and 7 bases from J; junction bases left unmatched: 2. The CDR3 extends over 15 amino acids. Germline V lookup: CDR1 SGHTA, CDR2 FQGNSA. CDR3: CASSLARDRGEKLFF. CDR3 nucleotide sequence: TGTGCCAGCAGCTTAGCGCGGGACAGGGGTGAAAAACTGTTTTTT. Drawing the rest from reference TRBV7-2 and TRBJ1-4, the complete variable domain is GAGVSQSPSNKVTEKGKDVELRCDPISGHTALYWYRQSLGQGLEFLIYFQGNSAPDKSGLPSDRFSAERTGGSVSTLTIQRTQQEDSAVYLCASSLARDRGEKLFFGSGTQLSVL.

The chain employs TRBV25-1 and TRBJ2-5; D possibly corresponds to TRBD2 (6 bases). This CDR3 spans 14 amino acids. V was pared by 1 base and J by 2 bases, with 8 bases between. CDR1 MGHDK and CDR2 SYGVNS come from the germline V gene. In nucleotides, the CDR3 is TGTGCCAGCAGTGAATGGAGGGGTCAAGAGACCCAGTACTTC. Its protein product is CASSEWRGQETQYF.

The chain links TRBV5-1 to TRBJ2-1; 12 positions match TRBD2. The junction had 6 bases not matched to a gene; V was cut back by 6 bases and J by 2 bases. Germline V gene lookup returns CDR1 SGHRS and CDR2 YFSETQ. This CDR3 has 16 amino acids. The CDR3 loop is CASTPRTSGTYNEQFF. For the CDR3, the DNA is TGCGCCAGCACACCACGGACTAGCGGGACCTACAATGAGCAGTTCTTC.

V usage is TRBV7-9 and J usage is TRBJ1-1; no firm D call. V gave up 5 bases and J gave up 7 bases, with 14 bases separating them. The CDR3 contains 13 residues. Germline V CDR1 and CDR2: SEHNR, FQNEAQ (reference sequence). DNA of the CDR3: TGTGCCAGCAGCGAAGCAGGTCATGGTGAAGCTTTCTTT. This sequence encodes CASSEAGHGEAFF. The full variable domain, in which reference TRBV7-9 and TRBJ1-1 provide the parts outside the CDR3, is DTGVSQNPRHKITKRGQNVTFRCDPISEHNRLYWYRQTLGQGPEFLTYFQNEAQLEKSRLLSDRFSAERPKGSFSTLEIQRTEQGDSAMYLCASSEAGHGEAFFGQGTRLTVV.

This clone has just a few counts. The chain links TRBV18 to TRBJ2-7, with TRBD2 as a possible D gene (6 bases). V was pared by 6 bases and J by 2 bases, with 14 bases between. The CDR3 has 14 amino acids. CDR1 KGHSH and CDR2 LQKENI come from the germline V gene. In DNA, the CDR3 is TGTGCCAGCTCCACGACGGAGGGACCCTACGAGCAGTACTTC. Amino acids: CASSTTEGPYEQYF.

Only a few counts were recorded for this clone. V usage is TRBV4-2 and J usage is TRBJ2-4, with 9 nucleotides matching TRBD2. Germline CDR1 is LGHNA and CDR2 is YNFKEQ. The CDR3 has 16 amino acids. The V gene end was trimmed by 2 bases and the J gene end by 6 bases; junction bases not matched to a gene: 8. CDR3 sequence: CASSQPLAGRLNIQYF. The CDR3, as DNA: TGTGCCAGCAGCCAACCGCTAGCGGGAAGGTTAAACATTCAGTACTTC.

This clone was observed a handful of times. The gene calls are TRBV18 and TRBJ1-1; 8 positions agree with TRBD1. The V gene's germline CDR1 is KGHSH and CDR2 LQKENI. The length of the CDR3 is 14 residues. V gave up 7 bases and J gave up 4 bases; unmatched junction bases: 8. CDR3 sequence: CASFQQGAGTEAFF. The DNA of the CDR3 is TGTGCCAGCTTTCAGCAGGGGGCGGGCACTGAAGCTTTCTTT.

This clone appeared a few times. This rearrangement joins TRBV5-1 to TRBJ2-7; 10 bases map to TRBD2. Germline loops: CDR1 SGHRS, CDR2 YFSETQ. The CDR3 has 16 residues. V dropped 0 bases and J dropped 5; count of bases not matched to a gene: 8. The DNA of the CDR3 is TGCGCCAGCAGCTTGGATTCACGGCTAGCGGGAGACGAGCAGTACTTC. It specifies CASSLDSRLAGDEQYF.

The CDR3 region is CASSSTRGPAFVGGYEQYF. As DNA, the CDR3 is TGTGCCAGCAGCTCAACCAGGGGTCCTGCTTTTGTTGGGGGATACGAGCAGTACTTC. V is TRBV7-4 and J is TRBJ2-7, with D possibly TRBD1 on 6 matching bases. V lost 4 bases, J lost 4 bases, and 29 bases lay in between. This CDR3 region has 19 residues. Looked up from germline, CDR1 is SGHVT and CDR2 is SQSDAQ.

This clone appeared a few times. The sample carries other DNA sequences with the same CDR3. The J gene is TRBJ2-2, the V gene TRBV18; D is possibly TRBD1 (5 bases). Germline CDR1 reads KGHSH; CDR2 reads LQKENI. V dropped 6 bases and J dropped 2 bases, with 7 bases sitting between them. This CDR3 has 13 residues. The CDR3 DNA follows: TGTGCCAGCTCGGGGCCTAACACCGGGGAGCTGTTTTTT. Translated: CASSGPNTGELFF.

The rearrangement joins TRBV30 to TRBJ1-5; tentatively, D is TRBD1 (6 bases). CDR1 is GTSNPN and CDR2 is SVGIG in the germline V gene (reference sequence). Trimming pared 2 bases from V and 6 bases from J, leaving 11 bases between. The CDR3 runs to 13 residues. CDR3 region: CAWSSGVSQPQHF. CDR3 nucleotides: TGTGCCTGGAGTTCAGGGGTGAGTCAGCCCCAGCATTTT.

This clone was observed a handful of times. This chain links TRBV18 with TRBJ2-3; D is ambiguous. V was trimmed by 9 bases and J by 0 bases, leaving 7 bases between them. The CDR3 is made up of 12 amino acids. Germline V gene lookup returns CDR1 KGHSH and CDR2 LQKENI. The CDR3 DNA sequence: TGTGCCAGTTCTTCTAGCACAGATACGCAGTATTTT. This gives the protein CASSSSTDTQYF.